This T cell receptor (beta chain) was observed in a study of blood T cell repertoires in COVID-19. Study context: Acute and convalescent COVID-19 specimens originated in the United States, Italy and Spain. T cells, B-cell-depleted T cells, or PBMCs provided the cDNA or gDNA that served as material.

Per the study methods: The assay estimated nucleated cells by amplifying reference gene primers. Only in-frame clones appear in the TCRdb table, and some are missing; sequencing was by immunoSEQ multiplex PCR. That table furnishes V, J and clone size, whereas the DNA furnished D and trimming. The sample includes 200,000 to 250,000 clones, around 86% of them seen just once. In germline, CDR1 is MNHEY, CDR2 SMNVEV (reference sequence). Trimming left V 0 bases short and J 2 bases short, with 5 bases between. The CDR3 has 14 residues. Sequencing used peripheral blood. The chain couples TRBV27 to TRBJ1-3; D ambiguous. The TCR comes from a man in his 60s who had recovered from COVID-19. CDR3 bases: TGTGCCAGCAGTTTATCGAGTACTGGAAACACCATATATTTT. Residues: CASSLSSTGNTIYF.